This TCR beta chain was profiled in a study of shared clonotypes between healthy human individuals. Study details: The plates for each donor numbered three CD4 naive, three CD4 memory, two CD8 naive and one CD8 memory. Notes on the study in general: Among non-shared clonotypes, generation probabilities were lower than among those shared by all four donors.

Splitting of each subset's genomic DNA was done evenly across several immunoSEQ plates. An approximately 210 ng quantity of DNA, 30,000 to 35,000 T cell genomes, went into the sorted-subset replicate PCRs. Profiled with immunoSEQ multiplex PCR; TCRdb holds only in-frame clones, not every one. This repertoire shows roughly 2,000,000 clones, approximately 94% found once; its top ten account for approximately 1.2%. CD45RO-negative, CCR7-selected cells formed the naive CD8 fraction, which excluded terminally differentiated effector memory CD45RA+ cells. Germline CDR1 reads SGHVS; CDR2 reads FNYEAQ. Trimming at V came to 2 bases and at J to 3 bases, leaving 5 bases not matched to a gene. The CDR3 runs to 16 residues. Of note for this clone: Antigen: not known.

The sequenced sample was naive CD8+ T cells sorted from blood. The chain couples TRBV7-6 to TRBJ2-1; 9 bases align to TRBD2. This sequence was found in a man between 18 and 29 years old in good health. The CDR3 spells CASSLSGGPSYNEQFF. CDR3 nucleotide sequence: TGTGCCAGCAGCTTAAGCGGGGGGCCGAGCTACAATGAGCAGTTCTTC.